A selection of T cell receptor beta chains follows, all from one sample in a study of T cell changes during pregnancy in multiple sclerosis. Method: immunoSEQ multiplex PCR; TCRdb's copy keeps in-frame clones and lacks some. The data contain approximately 41,000 clones, 89% of them singletons. This specimen consisted of CD4+ T cells from peripheral blood mononuclear cells, obtained in the first trimester of pregnancy. These receptors all come from a female donor with multiple sclerosis, enrolled in a pregnancy study. The CDR3 runs from the conserved cysteine through the conserved F or W. Fields, in order: clone size, D gene, J gene, V gene, CDR3 protein, CDR3 DNA. The D gene is left open where the match is weak. Size values are once, few and many counts, or a class for expanded clones, and some rows have none.

abundance: -
d_gene: TRBD2
j_gene: TRBJ2-5
v_gene: TRBV5-1
CDR3aa: CASSPGGTSGSQETQYF
CDR3nt: TGCGCCAGCAGCCCGGGGGGGACTAGCGGGAGCCAAGAGACCCAGTACTTC

abundance: -
d_gene: -
j_gene: TRBJ2-2
v_gene: TRBV5-6
CDR3aa: CASSLEQTGELFF
CDR3nt: TGTGCCAGCAGCTTGGAGCAAACCGGGGAGCTGTTTTTT

abundance: -
d_gene: TRBD1
j_gene: TRBJ2-7
v_gene: TRBV6-6
CDR3aa: CASTLNGQEPYEQYF
CDR3nt: TGTGCCAGCACCTTAAACGGACAGGAGCCCTACGAGCAGTACTTC

abundance: -
d_gene: -
j_gene: TRBJ1-5
v_gene: TRBV10-2
CDR3aa: CASRGGINSNQPQHF
CDR3nt: TGCGCCAGCAGAGGAGGGATTAATAGCAATCAGCCCCAGCATTTT

abundance: -
d_gene: TRBD1
j_gene: TRBJ1-1
v_gene: TRBV11-3
CDR3aa: CASSDRTGPNTEAFF
CDR3nt: TGTGCCAGCAGCGATAGGACAGGGCCGAACACTGAAGCTTTCTTT

abundance: -
d_gene: TRBD2
j_gene: TRBJ2-1
v_gene: TRBV19
CDR3aa: CASSIVRTSGNEQFF
CDR3nt: TGTGCCAGTAGTATCGTCCGGACTAGCGGGAATGAGCAGTTCTTC

abundance: -
d_gene: -
j_gene: TRBJ1-1
v_gene: TRBV10-1
CDR3aa: CASGEGLGTEAFF
CDR3nt: TGCGCCAGTGGGGAGGGGTTAGGCACTGAAGCTTTCTTT

abundance: -
d_gene: -
j_gene: TRBJ2-4
v_gene: TRBV11-2
CDR3aa: CASSLEPLAKNIQYF
CDR3nt: TGTGCCAGCAGCTTAGAGCCACTAGCCAAAAACATTCAGTACTTC

abundance: -
d_gene: TRBD2
j_gene: TRBJ2-7
v_gene: TRBV10-3
CDR3aa: CAIRTESGRLLHEQYF
CDR3nt: TGTGCCATCAGGACTGAAAGCGGGAGACTGCTTCACGAGCAGTACTTC

abundance: -
d_gene: -
j_gene: TRBJ2-7
v_gene: TRBV4-1
CDR3aa: CASSQPSTSREQYF
CDR3nt: TGCGCCAGCAGCCAACCCAGCACTAGCCGCGAGCAGTACTTC

abundance: -
d_gene: TRBD1
j_gene: TRBJ1-4
v_gene: TRBV7-2
CDR3aa: CASSPGRDRHVEKLFF
CDR3nt: TGTGCCAGCAGCCCAGGGCGGGACAGGCATGTTGAAAAACTGTTTTTT

abundance: once
d_gene: TRBD1
j_gene: TRBJ1-5
v_gene: TRBV4-1
CDR3aa: CASSQPGGLNQPQHF
CDR3nt: TGCGCCAGCAGCCAACCAGGGGGCCTGAATCAGCCCCAGCATTTT

abundance: -
d_gene: -
j_gene: TRBJ1-3
v_gene: TRBV10-2
CDR3aa: CASSESAGSGNTIYF
CDR3nt: TGCGCCAGCAGTGAGTCAGCAGGATCTGGAAACACCATATATTTT

abundance: -
d_gene: TRBD2
j_gene: TRBJ2-1
v_gene: TRBV19
CDR3aa: CASTVSGSSYNEQFF
CDR3nt: TGTGCCAGTACCGTTAGCGGGAGCTCCTACAATGAGCAGTTCTTC

abundance: once
d_gene: -
j_gene: TRBJ1-6
v_gene: TRBV6-6
CDR3aa: CASSFTASYNSPLHF
CDR3nt: TGTGCCAGCAGTTTCACAGCCTCCTATAATTCACCCCTCCACTTT

abundance: -
d_gene: TRBD1
j_gene: TRBJ2-2
v_gene: TRBV4-1
CDR3aa: CASSRSGTARTGELFF
CDR3nt: TGCGCCAGCAGCCGCTCCGGGACAGCCAGGACCGGGGAGCTGTTTTTT

abundance: -
d_gene: TRBD2
j_gene: TRBJ2-7
v_gene: TRBV7-8
CDR3aa: CASSPGTSGRIPYEQYF
CDR3nt: TGTGCCAGCAGCCCAGGGACTAGCGGGAGGATCCCATACGAGCAGTACTTC

abundance: -
d_gene: -
j_gene: TRBJ1-2
v_gene: TRBV19
CDR3aa: CASIHPGVNYGYTF
CDR3nt: TGTGCCAGTATTCACCCGGGGGTTAACTATGGCTACACCTTC

abundance: -
d_gene: TRBD1
j_gene: TRBJ1-5
v_gene: TRBV28
CDR3aa: CASSLFAGQTQPQHF
CDR3nt: TGTGCCAGCAGTTTATTTGCGGGACAGACCCAGCCCCAGCATTTT

abundance: -
d_gene: -
j_gene: TRBJ1-1
v_gene: TRBV18
CDR3aa: CASSPKAGGDTEAFF
CDR3nt: TGTGCCAGCTCACCCAAGGCGGGAGGGGACACTGAAGCTTTCTTT

abundance: -
d_gene: -
j_gene: TRBJ2-4
v_gene: TRBV6-1
CDR3aa: CASSDGQINIQYF
CDR3nt: TGTGCCAGCAGTGATGGCCAGATAAACATTCAGTACTTC

abundance: -
d_gene: -
j_gene: TRBJ1-1
v_gene: TRBV6-4
CDR3aa: CASSSGGEAFF
CDR3nt: TGTGCCAGCAGTTCCGGGGGTGAAGCTTTCTTT

abundance: -
d_gene: TRBD1
j_gene: TRBJ1-2
v_gene: TRBV6-1
CDR3aa: CASSEGGYGQGGYGYTF
CDR3nt: TGTGCCAGCAGTGAAGGGGGTTACGGACAGGGGGGATATGGCTACACCTTC

abundance: -
d_gene: TRBD2
j_gene: TRBJ2-1
v_gene: TRBV28
CDR3aa: CASSRVTSAPAANNEQFF
CDR3nt: TGTGCCAGCAGCAGAGTGACTAGCGCGCCAGCGGCGAACAATGAGCAGTTCTTC

abundance: once
d_gene: TRBD1
j_gene: TRBJ2-7
v_gene: TRBV10-3
CDR3aa: CAIRPTGTDYEQYF
CDR3nt: TGTGCCATCAGGCCTACCGGGACAGACTACGAGCAGTACTTC

abundance: -
d_gene: TRBD2
j_gene: TRBJ2-7
v_gene: TRBV6-6
CDR3aa: CASSFSGGDEQYF
CDR3nt: TGTGCCAGCAGTTTTTCGGGGGGGGACGAGCAGTACTTC

abundance: -
d_gene: TRBD2
j_gene: TRBJ2-7
v_gene: TRBV6-1
CDR3aa: CASSLAGAYEQYF
CDR3nt: TGTGCCAGCAGCCTAGCGGGGGCCTACGAGCAGTACTTC

abundance: -
d_gene: TRBD1
j_gene: TRBJ2-2
v_gene: TRBV4-3
CDR3aa: CASSQGTGGYTGELFF
CDR3nt: TGCGCCAGCAGCCAAGGGACAGGGGGCTACACCGGGGAGCTGTTTTTT

abundance: once
d_gene: TRBD1
j_gene: TRBJ2-1
v_gene: TRBV2
CDR3aa: CASSRRTGVNEQFF
CDR3nt: TGTGCCAGCAGCCGAAGGACAGGGGTCAATGAGCAGTTCTTC

abundance: -
d_gene: TRBD2
j_gene: TRBJ2-5
v_gene: TRBV6-6
CDR3aa: CASSSGRLQETQYF
CDR3nt: TGTGCCAGCAGTTCCGGGAGGCTCCAAGAGACCCAGTACTTC

abundance: -
d_gene: -
j_gene: TRBJ1-1
v_gene: TRBV5-6
CDR3aa: CASSLEGLRFRAFF
CDR3nt: TGTGCCAGCAGCTTGGAAGGCCTGAGGTTCAGAGCTTTCTTT

abundance: -
d_gene: TRBD1
j_gene: TRBJ2-1
v_gene: TRBV5-1
CDR3aa: CASSLVGQQYNEQFF
CDR3nt: TGCGCCAGCAGCTTGGTGGGACAGCAGTATAATGAGCAGTTCTTC

abundance: -
d_gene: -
j_gene: TRBJ1-6
v_gene: TRBV28
CDR3aa: CASSFGGSPLHF
CDR3nt: TGTGCCAGCAGTTTTGGAGGTTCACCCCTCCACTTT

abundance: -
d_gene: TRBD2
j_gene: TRBJ2-1
v_gene: TRBV27
CDR3aa: CASRLAEYNEQFF
CDR3nt: TGTGCCAGCAGACTAGCGGAGTACAATGAGCAGTTCTTC

abundance: -
d_gene: -
j_gene: TRBJ2-3
v_gene: TRBV7-7
CDR3aa: CASSSALGTDTQYF
CDR3nt: TGTGCTAGCAGCTCCGCGTTAGGCACAGATACGCAGTATTTT

abundance: -
d_gene: -
j_gene: TRBJ1-4
v_gene: TRBV6-1
CDR3aa: CASLSGTEKLFF
CDR3nt: TGTGCCAGCCTCTCGGGGACAGAAAAACTGTTTTTT

abundance: -
d_gene: -
j_gene: TRBJ2-7
v_gene: TRBV6-5
CDR3aa: CASSYIPRAEQYF
CDR3nt: TGTGCCAGCAGTTATATCCCCAGGGCCGAGCAGTACTTC

abundance: -
d_gene: TRBD1
j_gene: TRBJ1-2
v_gene: TRBV28
CDR3aa: CASSFPPGQRNYGYTF
CDR3nt: TGTGCCAGCAGTTTCCCTCCGGGACAGAGGAACTATGGCTACACCTTC

abundance: -
d_gene: -
j_gene: TRBJ2-1
v_gene: TRBV15
CDR3aa: CATSRDAQQGKHEQFF
CDR3nt: TGTGCCACCAGCAGAGATGCCCAACAGGGTAAACATGAGCAGTTCTTC

abundance: -
d_gene: TRBD1
j_gene: TRBJ1-5
v_gene: TRBV23-1
CDR3aa: CASSQSTPGYRGHLNQPQHF
CDR3nt: TGCGCCAGCAGTCAATCCACCCCAGGCTACAGGGGGCACTTAAATCAGCCCCAGCATTTT

abundance: -
d_gene: -
j_gene: TRBJ1-2
v_gene: TRBV25-1
CDR3aa: CASSDSGIVSNYGYTF
CDR3nt: TGTGCCAGCAGTGACTCAGGGATCGTTAGTAACTATGGCTACACCTTC

abundance: -
d_gene: -
j_gene: TRBJ2-5
v_gene: TRBV6-5
CDR3aa: CASSAPAEETQYF
CDR3nt: TGTGCCAGCAGTGCGCCCGCCGAAGAGACCCAGTACTTC

abundance: -
d_gene: TRBD1
j_gene: TRBJ2-3
v_gene: TRBV7-9
CDR3aa: CASSLRGDRGLTQYF
CDR3nt: TGTGCCAGCAGCTTAAGAGGGGACAGGGGCTTAACGCAGTATTTT